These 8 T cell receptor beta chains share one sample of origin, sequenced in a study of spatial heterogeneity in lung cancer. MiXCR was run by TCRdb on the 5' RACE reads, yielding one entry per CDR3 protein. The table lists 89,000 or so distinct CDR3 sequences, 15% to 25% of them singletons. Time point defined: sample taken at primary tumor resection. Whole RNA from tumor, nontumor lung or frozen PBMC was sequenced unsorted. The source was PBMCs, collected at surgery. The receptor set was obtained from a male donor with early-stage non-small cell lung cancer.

The CDR3 sequence is CASRKPGPANEQFF. The CDR3 DNA is TGTGCCAGCAGGAAACCGGGACCAGCAAATGAGCAGTTCTTC. The J gene is TRBJ2-1, the V gene TRBV28; D might be TRBD1 or TRBD2, each matching 5 bases. CDR1 is MDHEN, CDR2 SYDVKM, per germline. There are 14 residues in the CDR3. V lost 6 bases and J 7 bases, leaving 16 bases between the germline ends.

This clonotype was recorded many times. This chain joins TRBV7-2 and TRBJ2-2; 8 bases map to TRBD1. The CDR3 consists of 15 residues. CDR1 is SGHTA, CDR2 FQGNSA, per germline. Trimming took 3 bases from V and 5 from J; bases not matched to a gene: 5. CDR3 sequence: CASSFQGARTGELFF. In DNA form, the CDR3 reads TGTGCCAGCAGCTTTCAGGGGGCGCGGACCGGGGAGCTGTTTTTT. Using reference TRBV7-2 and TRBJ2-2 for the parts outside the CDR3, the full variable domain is GAGVSQSPSNKVTEKGKDVELRCDPISGHTALYWYRQSLGQGLEFLIYFQGNSAPDKSGLPSDRFSAERTGGSVSTLTIQRTQQEDSAVYLCASSFQGARTGELFFGEGSRLTVL.

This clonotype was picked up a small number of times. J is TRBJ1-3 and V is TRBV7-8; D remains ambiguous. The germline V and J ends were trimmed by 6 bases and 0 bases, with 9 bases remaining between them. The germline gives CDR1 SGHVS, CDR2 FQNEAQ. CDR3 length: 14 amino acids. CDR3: CASRDAFSGNTIYF. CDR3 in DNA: TGTGCCAGCAGGGACGCTTTCTCTGGAAACACCATATATTTT.

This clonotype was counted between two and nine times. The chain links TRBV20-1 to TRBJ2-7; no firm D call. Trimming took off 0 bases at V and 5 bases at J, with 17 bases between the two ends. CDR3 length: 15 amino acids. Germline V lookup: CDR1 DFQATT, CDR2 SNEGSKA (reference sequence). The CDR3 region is CSARDPSRFQDEQYF. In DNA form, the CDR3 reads TGCAGTGCTAGAGATCCTTCGAGGTTCCAGGACGAGCAGTACTTC.

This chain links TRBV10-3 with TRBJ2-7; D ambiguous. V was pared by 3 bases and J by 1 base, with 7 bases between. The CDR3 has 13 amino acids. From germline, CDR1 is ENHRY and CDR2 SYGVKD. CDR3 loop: CAISDGLSYEQYF. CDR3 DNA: TGTGCCATCAGTGATGGGCTGTCCTACGAGCAGTACTTC.

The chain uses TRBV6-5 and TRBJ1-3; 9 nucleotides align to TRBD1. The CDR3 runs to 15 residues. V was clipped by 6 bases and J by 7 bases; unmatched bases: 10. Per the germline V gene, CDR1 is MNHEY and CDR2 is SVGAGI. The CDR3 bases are TGTGCCAGCAGGCAACGACAGGGGGACATGAACACCATATATTTT. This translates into CASRQRQGDMNTIYF.

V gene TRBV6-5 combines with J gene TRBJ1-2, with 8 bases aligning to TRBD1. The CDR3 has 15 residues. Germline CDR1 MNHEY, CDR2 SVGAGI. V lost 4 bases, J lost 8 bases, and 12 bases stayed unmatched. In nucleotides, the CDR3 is TGTGCCAGCAGTTTTTATTCAGGGGGCGCGGAGGGCTACACCTTC. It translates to CASSFYSGGAEGYTF.

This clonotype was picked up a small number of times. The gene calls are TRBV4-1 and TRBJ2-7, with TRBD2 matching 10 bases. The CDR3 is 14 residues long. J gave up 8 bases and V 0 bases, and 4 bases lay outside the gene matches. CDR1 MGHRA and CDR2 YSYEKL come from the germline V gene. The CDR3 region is CASSQEASGRQQYF. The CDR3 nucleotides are TGCGCCAGCAGCCAAGAGGCTAGCGGGAGACAGCAGTACTTC.